The clone carrying this T cell receptor (beta chain) is medium-sized (0.01 to 0.1%) by share. These data originate in a study of neurological immune-mediated disorders. Each CDR3 protein is one row after TCRdb ran MiXCR on the 5' RACE reads. The profile shows some 20,000 distinct CDR3 sequences, 12% to 15% of them singletons. Germline V gives CDR1 SEHNR, CDR2 FQNEAQ (reference sequence). This CDR3 is built from 13 residues. Trimming pared 4 bases from V and 6 bases from J, leaving 11 bases between. This sequence was found in a woman aged 55 to 70 with HTLV-1-associated myelopathy (HAM/TSP). Sequencing input: CD4+ T cells from blood. The rearrangement links TRBV7-9 to TRBJ2-3; unclear D gene. The CDR3 loop is CASSSRAWDTQYF. CDR3 DNA sequence: TGTGCCAGCAGCTCCCGGGCGTGGGATACGCAGTATTTT.